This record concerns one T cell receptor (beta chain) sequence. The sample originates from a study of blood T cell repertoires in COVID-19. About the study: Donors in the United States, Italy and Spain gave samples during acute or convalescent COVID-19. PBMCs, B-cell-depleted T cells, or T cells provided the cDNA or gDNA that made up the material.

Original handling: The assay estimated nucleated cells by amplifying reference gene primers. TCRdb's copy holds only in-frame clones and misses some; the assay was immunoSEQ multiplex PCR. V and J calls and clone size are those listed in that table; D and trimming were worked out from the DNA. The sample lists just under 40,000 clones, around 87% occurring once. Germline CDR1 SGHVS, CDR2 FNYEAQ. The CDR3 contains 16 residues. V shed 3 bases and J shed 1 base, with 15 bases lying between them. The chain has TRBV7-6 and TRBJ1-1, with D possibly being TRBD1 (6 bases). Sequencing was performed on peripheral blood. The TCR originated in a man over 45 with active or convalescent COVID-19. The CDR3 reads CASSFSTGSWNTEAFF. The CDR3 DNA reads TGTGCCAGCAGCTTTTCCACAGGGTCCTGGAACACTGAAGCTTTCTTT. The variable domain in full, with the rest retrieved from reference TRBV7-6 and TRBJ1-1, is GAGVSQSPRYKVTKRGQDVALRCDPISGHVSLYWYRQALGQGPEFLTYFNYEAQQDKSGLPNDRFSAERPEGSISTLTIQRTEQRDSAMYRCASSFSTGSWNTEAFFGQGTRLTVV.